The rows below give T cell receptor beta chains drawn from one sample of a study of blood T cell repertoires in COVID-19. Produced via immunoSEQ multiplex PCR; TCRdb's table is partial and in-frame only. The data hold 150,000 to 200,000 clones, with approximately 85% observed a single time. Specimen: PBMCs or T cells enriched from blood (not recorded which). Receptors originate from a woman under 30 who had recovered from COVID-19. The CDR3 runs from the conserved cysteine through the conserved F or W. A D gene is named only where the DNA matches it firmly. The listing skips clone size in some rows; elsewhere it reads once, few, many or a size class.

abundance: NA; d_gene: TRBD1; j_gene: TRBJ2-7; v_gene: TRBV28; CDR3aa: CASGQGVTYEQYF; CDR3nt: TGTGCCAGTGGACAGGGGGTGACCTACGAGCAGTACTTC
abundance: NA; d_gene: NA; j_gene: TRBJ1-1; v_gene: TRBV10-1; CDR3aa: CASSELRDTEAFF; CDR3nt: TGCGCCAGCAGTGAATTGAGAGACACTGAAGCTTTCTTT
abundance: NA; d_gene: TRBD1; j_gene: TRBJ1-2; v_gene: TRBV6-5; CDR3aa: CASKLGQGTYGYTF; CDR3nt: TGTGCCAGCAAGCTGGGACAGGGGACCTATGGCTACACCTTC
abundance: NA; d_gene: TRBD1; j_gene: TRBJ1-1; v_gene: TRBV10-3; CDR3aa: CAISTTGGGNTEAFF; CDR3nt: TGTGCCATCAGTACCACAGGGGGCGGGAACACTGAAGCTTTCTTT
abundance: NA; d_gene: TRBD2; j_gene: TRBJ2-2; v_gene: TRBV19; CDR3aa: CASSGGAGELFF; CDR3nt: TGTGCCAGTAGTGGGGGGGCCGGGGAGCTGTTTTTT
abundance: NA; d_gene: TRBD2; j_gene: TRBJ2-1; v_gene: TRBV5-3; CDR3aa: CARSLKLAGFEQFF; CDR3nt: TGTGCCAGAAGCTTAAAGTTAGCGGGATTTGAGCAGTTCTTC
abundance: NA; d_gene: NA; j_gene: TRBJ1-3; v_gene: TRBV28; CDR3aa: CASRQGHSGNTIYF; CDR3nt: TGTGCCAGCAGACAGGGACACTCTGGAAACACCATATATTTT
abundance: NA; d_gene: TRBD1; j_gene: TRBJ1-3; v_gene: TRBV2; CDR3aa: CAGETGGLSGNTIYF; CDR3nt: TGTGCCGGGGAGACAGGGGGTTTGTCTGGAAACACCATATATTTT
abundance: NA; d_gene: NA; j_gene: TRBJ2-1; v_gene: TRBV9; CDR3aa: CASSVGLAGYEQFF; CDR3nt: TGTGCCAGCAGCGTGGGTCTAGCAGGCTATGAGCAGTTCTTC
abundance: NA; d_gene: NA; j_gene: TRBJ1-2; v_gene: TRBV19; CDR3aa: CATQSGSPYGYTF; CDR3nt: TGTGCCACTCAAAGCGGCAGTCCCTATGGCTACACCTTC
abundance: NA; d_gene: TRBD1; j_gene: TRBJ2-2; v_gene: TRBV4-1; CDR3aa: CASSQETGTANTGELFF; CDR3nt: TGCGCCAGCAGCCAAGAGACCGGGACAGCGAACACCGGGGAGCTGTTTTTT
abundance: NA; d_gene: NA; j_gene: TRBJ1-5; v_gene: TRBV6-6; CDR3aa: CASSYTGEPQHF; CDR3nt: TGTGCCAGCAGTTATACGGGTGAGCCCCAGCATTTT
abundance: once; d_gene: TRBD2; j_gene: TRBJ2-7; v_gene: TRBV3-1/TRBV3-2; CDR3aa: CASSQSAGGRRSGEQYF; CDR3nt: TGTGCCAGCAGCCAATCTGCGGGGGGGCGAAGAAGCGGCGAGCAGTACTTC
abundance: NA; d_gene: NA; j_gene: TRBJ1-2; v_gene: TRBV27; CDR3aa: CASSLDPGHLYGYTF; CDR3nt: TGTGCCAGCAGTCTTGATCCGGGACACCTCTATGGCTACACCTTC
abundance: few; d_gene: TRBD1; j_gene: TRBJ2-7; v_gene: TRBV12-3/TRBV12-4; CDR3aa: CASTTDRGGEQYF; CDR3nt: TGTGCCAGCACCACAGACAGGGGGGGCGAGCAGTACTTC
abundance: NA; d_gene: NA; j_gene: TRBJ1-1; v_gene: TRBV19; CDR3aa: CASSFLTGNTEAFF; CDR3nt: TGTGCCAGTAGTTTCCTGACAGGGAACACTGAAGCTTTCTTT
abundance: NA; d_gene: NA; j_gene: TRBJ1-4; v_gene: TRBV16; CDR3aa: CASSQSRQGLEKLFF; CDR3nt: TGTGCCAGCAGCCAATCTCGGCAGGGACTTGAAAAACTGTTTTTT
abundance: NA; d_gene: NA; j_gene: TRBJ2-7; v_gene: TRBV6-6; CDR3aa: CASRDPGQGDGQYF; CDR3nt: TGTGCCAGCAGAGACCCGGGACAAGGAGACGGGCAGTACTTC
abundance: NA; d_gene: NA; j_gene: TRBJ2-7; v_gene: TRBV11-2; CDR3aa: CASSFYREQYF; CDR3nt: TGTGCCAGCAGCTTTTACCGGGAGCAGTACTTC
abundance: NA; d_gene: NA; j_gene: TRBJ1-1; v_gene: TRBV5-4; CDR3aa: CASSLPGGASTEAFF; CDR3nt: TGTGCCAGCAGCTTGCCGGGGGGCGCGAGCACTGAAGCTTTCTTT
abundance: NA; d_gene: TRBD2; j_gene: TRBJ2-1; v_gene: TRBV9; CDR3aa: CASSVEAGGFSEQFF; CDR3nt: TGTGCCAGCAGCGTAGAAGCGGGAGGGTTTAGTGAGCAGTTCTTC
abundance: NA; d_gene: NA; j_gene: TRBJ2-2; v_gene: TRBV29-1; CDR3aa: CSIKVQGGGELFF; CDR3nt: TGCAGCATAAAAGTACAGGGTGGCGGGGAGCTGTTTTTT
abundance: NA; d_gene: NA; j_gene: TRBJ2-1; v_gene: TRBV3-1/TRBV3-2; CDR3aa: CASSQERHAMNEQFF; CDR3nt: TGTGCCAGCAGCCAAGAACGACACGCCATGAACGAGCAGTTCTTC
abundance: once; d_gene: NA; j_gene: TRBJ1-2; v_gene: TRBV6-4; CDR3aa: CASSDSAGADGYTF; CDR3nt: TGTGCCAGCAGTGACTCTGCAGGGGCAGATGGCTACACCTTC
abundance: NA; d_gene: TRBD1; j_gene: TRBJ1-1; v_gene: TRBV7-2; CDR3aa: CASSLFPRDSQYLNTEAFF; CDR3nt: TGTGCCAGCAGCTTATTCCCCCGGGACAGCCAGTACCTGAACACTGAAGCTTTCTTT
abundance: NA; d_gene: NA; j_gene: TRBJ1-5; v_gene: TRBV28; CDR3aa: CASSLTGPSNQPQHF; CDR3nt: TGTGCCAGCAGTTTAACAGGCCCTAGCAATCAGCCCCAGCATTTT
abundance: NA; d_gene: TRBD2; j_gene: TRBJ2-7; v_gene: TRBV6-5; CDR3aa: CASGGLAGGEEQYF; CDR3nt: TGTGCCAGCGGAGGACTAGCGGGAGGGGAAGAGCAGTACTTC
abundance: once; d_gene: NA; j_gene: TRBJ1-1; v_gene: TRBV28; CDR3aa: CASTLGLPNTEAFF; CDR3nt: TGTGCCAGCACCCTGGGACTGCCGAACACTGAAGCTTTCTTT
abundance: NA; d_gene: TRBD2; j_gene: TRBJ2-1; v_gene: TRBV18; CDR3aa: CASSPGLAEESWIYNEQFF; CDR3nt: TGTGCCAGCTCACCCGGACTAGCGGAAGAGTCTTGGATCTACAATGAGCAGTTCTTC
abundance: NA; d_gene: NA; j_gene: TRBJ1-1; v_gene: TRBV19; CDR3aa: CASSIRQGGVNTEAFF; CDR3nt: TGTGCCAGTAGTATAAGGCAGGGCGGCGTGAACACTGAAGCTTTCTTT
abundance: NA; d_gene: TRBD2; j_gene: TRBJ2-7; v_gene: TRBV4-3; CDR3aa: CASSLTSGGLSEQYF; CDR3nt: TGCGCCAGCAGCCTAACTAGCGGGGGGCTTTCCGAGCAGTACTTC
abundance: NA; d_gene: NA; j_gene: TRBJ1-2; v_gene: TRBV28; CDR3aa: CASSLSRPNRVYGYTF; CDR3nt: TGTGCCAGCAGTTTAAGTCGGCCTAACAGGGTCTATGGCTACACCTTC
abundance: NA; d_gene: TRBD1; j_gene: TRBJ1-3; v_gene: TRBV28; CDR3aa: CASTATGWKDTIYF; CDR3nt: TGTGCCAGCACGGCGACAGGGTGGAAGGACACCATATATTTT
abundance: NA; d_gene: NA; j_gene: TRBJ1-2; v_gene: TRBV6-2/TRBV6-3; CDR3aa: CASSSGLSHMSNYGYTF; CDR3nt: TGTGCCAGCAGTTCGGGACTATCACACATGTCTAACTATGGCTACACCTTC
abundance: once; d_gene: NA; j_gene: TRBJ1-1; v_gene: TRBV19; CDR3aa: CASSIGGVMNTEAFF; CDR3nt: TGTGCCAGTAGTATTGGCGGAGTTATGAACACTGAAGCTTTCTTT
abundance: NA; d_gene: NA; j_gene: TRBJ2-7; v_gene: TRBV27; CDR3aa: CASSWASTYEQYF; CDR3nt: TGTGCCAGCAGTTGGGCATCCACCTACGAGCAGTACTTC
abundance: NA; d_gene: TRBD2; j_gene: TRBJ2-1; v_gene: TRBV9; CDR3aa: CASSPRTSQIYNEQFF; CDR3nt: TGTGCCAGCAGCCCCCGGACTAGCCAAATTTACAATGAGCAGTTCTTC